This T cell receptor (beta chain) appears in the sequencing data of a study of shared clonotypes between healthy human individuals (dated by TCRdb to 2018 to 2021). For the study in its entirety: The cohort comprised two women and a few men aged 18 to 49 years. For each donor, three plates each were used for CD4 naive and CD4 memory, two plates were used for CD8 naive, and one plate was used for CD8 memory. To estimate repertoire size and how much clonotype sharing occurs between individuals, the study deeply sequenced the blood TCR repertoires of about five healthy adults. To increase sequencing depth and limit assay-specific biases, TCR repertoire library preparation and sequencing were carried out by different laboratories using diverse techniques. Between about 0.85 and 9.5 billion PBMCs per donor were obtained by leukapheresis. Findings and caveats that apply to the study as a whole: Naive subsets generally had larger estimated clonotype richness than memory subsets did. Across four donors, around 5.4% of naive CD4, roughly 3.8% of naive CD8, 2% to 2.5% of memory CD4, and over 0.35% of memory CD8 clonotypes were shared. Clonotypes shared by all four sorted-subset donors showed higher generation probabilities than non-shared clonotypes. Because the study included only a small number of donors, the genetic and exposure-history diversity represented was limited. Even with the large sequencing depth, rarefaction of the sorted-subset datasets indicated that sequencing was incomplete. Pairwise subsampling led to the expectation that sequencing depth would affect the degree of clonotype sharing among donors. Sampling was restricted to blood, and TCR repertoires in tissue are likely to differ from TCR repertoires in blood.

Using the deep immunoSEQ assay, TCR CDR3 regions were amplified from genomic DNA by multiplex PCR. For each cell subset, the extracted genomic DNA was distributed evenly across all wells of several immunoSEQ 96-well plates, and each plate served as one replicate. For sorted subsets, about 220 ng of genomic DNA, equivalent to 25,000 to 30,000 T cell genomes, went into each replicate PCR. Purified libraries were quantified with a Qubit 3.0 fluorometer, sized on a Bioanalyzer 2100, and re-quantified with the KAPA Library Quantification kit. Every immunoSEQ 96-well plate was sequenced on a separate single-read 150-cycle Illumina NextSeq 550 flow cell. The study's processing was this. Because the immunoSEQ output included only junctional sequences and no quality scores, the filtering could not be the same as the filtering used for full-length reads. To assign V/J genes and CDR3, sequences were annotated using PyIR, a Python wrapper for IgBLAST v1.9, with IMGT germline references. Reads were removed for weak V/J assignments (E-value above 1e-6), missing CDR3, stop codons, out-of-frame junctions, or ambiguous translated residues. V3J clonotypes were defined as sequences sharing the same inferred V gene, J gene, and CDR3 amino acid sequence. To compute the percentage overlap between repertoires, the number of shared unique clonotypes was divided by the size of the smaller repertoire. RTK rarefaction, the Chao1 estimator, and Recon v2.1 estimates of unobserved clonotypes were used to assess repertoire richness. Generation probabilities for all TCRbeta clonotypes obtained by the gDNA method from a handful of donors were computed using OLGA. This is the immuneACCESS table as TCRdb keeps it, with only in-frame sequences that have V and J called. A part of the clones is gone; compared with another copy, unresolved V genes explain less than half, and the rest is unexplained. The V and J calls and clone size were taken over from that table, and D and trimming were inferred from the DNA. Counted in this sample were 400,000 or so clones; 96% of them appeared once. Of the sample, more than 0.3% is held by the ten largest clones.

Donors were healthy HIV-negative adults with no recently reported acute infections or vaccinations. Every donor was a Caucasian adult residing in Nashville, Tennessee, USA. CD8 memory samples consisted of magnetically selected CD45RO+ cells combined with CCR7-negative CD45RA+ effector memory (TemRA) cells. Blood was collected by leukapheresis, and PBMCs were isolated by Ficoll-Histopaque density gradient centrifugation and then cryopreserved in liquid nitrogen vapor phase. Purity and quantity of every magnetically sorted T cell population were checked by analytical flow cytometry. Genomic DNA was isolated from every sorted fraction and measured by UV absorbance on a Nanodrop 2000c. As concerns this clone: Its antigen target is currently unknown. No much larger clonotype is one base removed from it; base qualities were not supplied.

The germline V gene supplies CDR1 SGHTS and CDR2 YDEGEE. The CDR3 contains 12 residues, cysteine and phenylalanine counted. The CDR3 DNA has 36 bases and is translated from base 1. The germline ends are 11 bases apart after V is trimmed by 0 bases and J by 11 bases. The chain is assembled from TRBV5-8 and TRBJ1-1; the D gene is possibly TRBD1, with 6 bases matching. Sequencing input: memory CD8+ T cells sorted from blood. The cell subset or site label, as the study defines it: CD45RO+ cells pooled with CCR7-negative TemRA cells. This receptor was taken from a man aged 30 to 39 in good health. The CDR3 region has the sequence CASSLAQGRAFF. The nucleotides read TGTGCCAGCAGCTTGGCACAGGGTCGGGCTTTCTTT. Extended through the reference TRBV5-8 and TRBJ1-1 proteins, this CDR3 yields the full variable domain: EAGVTQSPTHLIKTRGQQATLRCSPISGHTSVYWYQQALGLGLQFLLWYDEGEERNRGNFPPRFSGRQFPNYSSELNVNALELEDSALYLCASSLAQGRAFFGQGTRLTVV.